This record concerns one T cell receptor beta chain sequence. Some clones are missing from TCRdb's copy, which holds only in-frame ones; the method was immunoSEQ multiplex PCR. The data contain about 2.4 million clones, 80% to 95% of them singletons. V lost 5 bases and J 0 bases, leaving 7 bases between the germline ends. The CDR3 covers 14 residues. Germline-derived CDR1 and CDR2 are MGHDK and SYGVNS. This specimen belongs to a study of shared clonotypes between healthy human individuals. The sequence was collected from a man between 18 and 35 years old in good health. Some clones in this sample may be carry-over from other donors' samples. This chain uses TRBV25-1 with TRBJ1-4, with D uncertain. Sequenced material: naive CD4+ T cells from PBMCs. Indicated subset: CD45RA+ positively selected. The CDR3 is CASSFGATNEKLFF. The CDR3 region has the DNA TGTGCCAGCAGTTTTGGGGCAACTAATGAAAAACTGTTTTTT.